The 5 T cell receptor beta chains given below trace back to one sample, sequenced in a study of blood T cell repertoires in COVID-19. Produced via immunoSEQ multiplex PCR; TCRdb's table is partial and in-frame only. The sample holds approximately 90,000 clones, 70% to 90% seen once. Sequencing used peripheral blood. The receptors stem from a human donor with acute or convalescent COVID-19. The donor label of this sample is uncertain.

The rearrangement links TRBV28 to TRBJ2-7; TRBD1 matches at 8 bases. The CDR3 contains 17 residues. The V gene end was trimmed by 6 bases and the J gene end by 4 bases; junction bases not matched to a gene: 17. Germline values: CDR1 MDHEN, CDR2 SYDVKM. CDR3 coding DNA: TGTGCCAGCAGCCCCGAGAAGGCAGGACAGGGCTTTTACGAGCAGTACTTC. This codes for CASSPEKAGQGFYEQYF.

This clone is a singleton in its sample. The V gene is TRBV19, the J gene TRBJ2-7; perhaps TRBD1 as D (7 bases). V lost 5 bases to trimming and J lost 6 bases, with 14 bases between them. The CDR3 totals 13 residues. Germline V lookup: CDR1 LNHDA, CDR2 SQIVND (reference sequence). The CDR3 region is CASSVGGTAEQYF. The CDR3 DNA reads TGTGCCAGTAGTGTAGGGGGGACAGCCGAGCAGTACTTC.

J is TRBJ1-1 and V is TRBV2, with a weak D call TRBD1 (5 bases). The ends were cut back, 8 bases at V and 0 bases at J, with 19 bases in the middle. Germline loops: CDR1 SNHLY, CDR2 FYNNEI. The length of the CDR3 is 16 residues. The CDR3 DNA sequence: TGTGCCAGCGGCGGAGGAGCGGGACTTATGAACACTGAAGCTTTCTTT. Its protein product is CASGGGAGLMNTEAFF.

The chain is built from TRBV18 and TRBJ2-3; 15 positions match TRBD2. V shed 3 bases and J 2 bases; nucleotides not matched to a gene: 18. In germline, CDR1 is KGHSH, CDR2 LQKENI. The CDR3 contains 22 residues. CDR3 residues: CASSPPGLAGGRVGFFTDTQYF. CDR3 in DNA: TGTGCCAGCTCACCGCCGGGACTAGCGGGGGGACGGGTTGGATTCTTCACAGATACGCAGTATTTT.

In this sample, this clone turned up once. The gene calls are TRBV2 and TRBJ2-3; D remains ambiguous. The CDR3 sequence is 12 residues long. CDR1 is SNHLY, CDR2 FYNNEI, per germline. V gave up 7 bases and J gave up 6 bases, with 11 bases separating them. The CDR3 DNA reads as TGTGCCAGCACCTCCTATGGTGATACGCAGTATTTT. Protein product: CASTSYGDTQYF.